This TCR beta chain originates from a study of vaccination effects on CD4 cells after COVID-19. The assay was immunoSEQ multiplex PCR, and TCRdb's table has in-frame clones only and misses some. The sample contains tens of thousands of clones, 79% of which appear only once. Study observations and caveats: Convalescent patients were few in the study, and early post-infection timepoints were absent. Only a single clone (1 of 255 vaccine-induced clones in healthy vaccinees) cross-reacted with common cold coronaviruses.

Expansion with viral peptide pools was applied to antigen-specific CD4+ T cells by the ViraFEST assay prior to sequencing. Following 10 days of culture, CD4+ T cells were isolated. None of these healthy vaccinees had been infected with SARS-CoV-2 before vaccination. The culture medium for a few million PBMC per well included 8.5 to 10 IU/ml IL-2 and about 9.1 ug/ml peptides. Looked up from germline, CDR1 is MGHRA and CDR2 is YSYEKL. V shed 1 base and J shed 4 bases, with 5 bases lying between them. The CDR3 is 13 residues long. With respect to this clone: The antigen remains undetermined.

The chain employs TRBV4-1 and TRBJ1-3, with D hard to call. This TCR came from a human donor who received a COVID-19 vaccine. The input for sequencing was CD4+ T cells from PBMCs cultured with HCoV-OC43 spike peptides, taken before COVID-19 vaccination. Documented subset: HCoV-OC43 spike overlapping peptide pool stimulation. The DNA of the CDR3 is TGCGCCAGCAGCCAAGTGGGCGGAAACACCATATATTTT. Translation gives CASSQVGGNTIYF.